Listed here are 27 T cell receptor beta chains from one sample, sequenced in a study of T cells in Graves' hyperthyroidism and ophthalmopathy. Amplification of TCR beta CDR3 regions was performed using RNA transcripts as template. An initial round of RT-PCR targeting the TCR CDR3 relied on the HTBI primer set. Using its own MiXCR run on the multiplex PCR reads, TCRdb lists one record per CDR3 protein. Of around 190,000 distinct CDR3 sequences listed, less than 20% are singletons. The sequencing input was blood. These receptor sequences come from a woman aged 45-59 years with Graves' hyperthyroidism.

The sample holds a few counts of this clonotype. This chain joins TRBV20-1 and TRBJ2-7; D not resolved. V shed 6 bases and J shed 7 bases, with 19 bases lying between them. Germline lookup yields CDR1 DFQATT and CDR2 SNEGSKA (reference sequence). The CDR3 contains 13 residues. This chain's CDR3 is CSAYWSLEGEQYF. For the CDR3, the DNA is TGCAGTGCATATTGGTCCTTAGAAGGGGAGCAGTACTTC.

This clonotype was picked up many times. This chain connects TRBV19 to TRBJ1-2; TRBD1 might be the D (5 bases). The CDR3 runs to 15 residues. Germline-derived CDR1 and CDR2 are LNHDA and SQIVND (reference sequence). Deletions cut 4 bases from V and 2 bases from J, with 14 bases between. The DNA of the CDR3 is TGTGCCAGTAGTACCCAGGGAGAGGGGAACTATGGCTACACCTTC. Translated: CASSTQGEGNYGYTF. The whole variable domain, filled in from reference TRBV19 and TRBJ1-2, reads DGGITQSPKYLFRKEGQNVTLSCEQNLNHDAMYWYRQDPGQGLRLIYYSQIVNDFQKGDIAEGYSVSREKKESFPLTVTSAQKNPTAFYLCASSTQGEGNYGYTFGSGTRLTVV.

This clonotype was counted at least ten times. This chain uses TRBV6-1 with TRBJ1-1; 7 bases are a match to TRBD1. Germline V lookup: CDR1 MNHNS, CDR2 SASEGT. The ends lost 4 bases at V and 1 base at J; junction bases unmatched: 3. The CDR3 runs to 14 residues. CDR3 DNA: TGTGCCAGCAGTGCGGACAGGAAGAACACTGAAGCTTTCTTT. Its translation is CASSADRKNTEAFF.

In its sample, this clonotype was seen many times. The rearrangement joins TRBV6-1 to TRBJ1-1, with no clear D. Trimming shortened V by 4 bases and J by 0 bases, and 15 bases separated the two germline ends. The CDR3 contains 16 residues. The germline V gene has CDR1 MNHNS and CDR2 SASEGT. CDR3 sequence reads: CASSGVPPRLNTEAFF. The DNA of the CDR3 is TGTGCCAGCAGTGGAGTCCCTCCTAGGCTGAACACTGAAGCTTTCTTT.

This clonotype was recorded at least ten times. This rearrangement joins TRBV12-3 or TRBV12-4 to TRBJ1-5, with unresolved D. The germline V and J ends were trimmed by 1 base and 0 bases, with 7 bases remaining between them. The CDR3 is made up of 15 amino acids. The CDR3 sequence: CASSLDAGSNQPQHF. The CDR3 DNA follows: TGTGCCAGCAGTTTAGATGCAGGTAGCAATCAGCCCCAGCATTTT.

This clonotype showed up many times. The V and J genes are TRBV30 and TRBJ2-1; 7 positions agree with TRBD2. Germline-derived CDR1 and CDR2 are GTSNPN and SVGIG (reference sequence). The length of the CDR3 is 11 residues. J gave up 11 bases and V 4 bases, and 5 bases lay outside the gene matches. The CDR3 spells CAWTQAGKQFF. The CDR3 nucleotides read TGTGCCTGGACCCAAGCGGGAAAGCAGTTCTTC.

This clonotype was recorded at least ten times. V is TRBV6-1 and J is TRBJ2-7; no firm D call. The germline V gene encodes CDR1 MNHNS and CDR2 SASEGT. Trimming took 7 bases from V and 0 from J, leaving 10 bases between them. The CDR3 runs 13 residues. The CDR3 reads CASITINSYEQYF. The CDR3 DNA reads TGTGCCAGCATAACTATCAACTCCTACGAGCAGTACTTC.

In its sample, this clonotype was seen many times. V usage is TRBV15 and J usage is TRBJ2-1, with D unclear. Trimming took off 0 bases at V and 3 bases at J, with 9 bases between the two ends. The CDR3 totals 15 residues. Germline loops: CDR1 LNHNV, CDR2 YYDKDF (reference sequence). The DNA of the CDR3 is TGTGCCACCAGCAGAGACGGACGGAGCTACAATGAGCAGTTCTTC. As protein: CATSRDGRSYNEQFF.

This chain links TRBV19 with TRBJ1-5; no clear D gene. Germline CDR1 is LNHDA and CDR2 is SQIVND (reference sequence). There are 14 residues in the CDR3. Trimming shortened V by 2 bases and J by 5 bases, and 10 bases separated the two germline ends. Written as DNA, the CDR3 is TGTGCCAGTAGTATACAGGCAGACTATCAGCCCCAGCATTTT. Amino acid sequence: CASSIQADYQPQHF.

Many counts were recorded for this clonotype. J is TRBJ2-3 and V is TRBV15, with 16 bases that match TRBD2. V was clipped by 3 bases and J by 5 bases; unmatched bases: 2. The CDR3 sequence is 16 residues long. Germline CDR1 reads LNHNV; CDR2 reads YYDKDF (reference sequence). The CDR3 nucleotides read TGTGCCACCAGCAGTGGGACTAGCGGGAGGGGAGATACGCAGTATTTT. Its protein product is CATSSGTSGRGDTQYF.

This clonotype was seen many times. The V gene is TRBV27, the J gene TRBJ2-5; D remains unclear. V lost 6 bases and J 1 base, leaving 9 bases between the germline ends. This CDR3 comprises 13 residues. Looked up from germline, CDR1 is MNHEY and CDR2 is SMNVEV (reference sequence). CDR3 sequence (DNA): TGTGCCAGCAGAAAAGATAGCCAAGAGACCCAGTACTTC. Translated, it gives CASRKDSQETQYF.

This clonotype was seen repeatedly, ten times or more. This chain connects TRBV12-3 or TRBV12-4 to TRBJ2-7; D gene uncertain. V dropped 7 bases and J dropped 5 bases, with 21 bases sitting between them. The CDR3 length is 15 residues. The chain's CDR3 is CASTSDGQRRDEQYF. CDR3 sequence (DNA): TGTGCCAGCACCTCAGACGGGCAGCGAAGAGACGAGCAGTACTTC.

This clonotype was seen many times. In DNA form, the CDR3 reads TGTGCCAGCAGTGAATACCAGGGGGCAGCTGGAAACACCATATATTTT. Translation: CASSEYQGAAGNTIYF. The chain has TRBV2 and TRBJ1-3; TRBD1 matches 8 bases. Germline V CDR1 and CDR2: SNHLY, FYNNEI. This CDR3 region has 16 residues. Trimming removed 2 bases from V and 2 bases from J; junction bases left unmatched: 5.

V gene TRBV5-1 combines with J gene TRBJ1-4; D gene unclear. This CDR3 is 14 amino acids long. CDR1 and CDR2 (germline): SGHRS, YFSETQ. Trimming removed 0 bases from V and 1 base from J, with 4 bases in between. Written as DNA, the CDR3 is TGCGCCAGCAGCTTGGGGGGAACTAATGAAAAACTGTTTTTT. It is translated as CASSLGGTNEKLFF.

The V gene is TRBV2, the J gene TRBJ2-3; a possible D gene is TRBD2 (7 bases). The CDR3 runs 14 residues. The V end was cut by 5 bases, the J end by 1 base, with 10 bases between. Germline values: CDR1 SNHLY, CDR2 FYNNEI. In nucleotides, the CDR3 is TGTGCCAGCAGTTGGGGGGGCGGCACAGATACGCAGTATTTT. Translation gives CASSWGGGTDTQYF.

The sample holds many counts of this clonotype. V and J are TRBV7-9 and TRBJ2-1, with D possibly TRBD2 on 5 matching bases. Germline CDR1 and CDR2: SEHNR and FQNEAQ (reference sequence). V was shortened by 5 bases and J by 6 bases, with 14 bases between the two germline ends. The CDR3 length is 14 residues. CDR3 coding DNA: TGTGCCAGCAGCCAGCCACTAGGCCGCAATGAGCAGTTCTTC. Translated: CASSQPLGRNEQFF.

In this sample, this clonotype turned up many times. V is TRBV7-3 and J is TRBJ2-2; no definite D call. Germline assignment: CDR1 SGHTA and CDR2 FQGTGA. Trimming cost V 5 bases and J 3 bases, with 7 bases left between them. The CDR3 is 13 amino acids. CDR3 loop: CASSSYDTGELFF. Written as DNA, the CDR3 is TGTGCCAGCAGCAGCTACGACACCGGGGAGCTGTTTTTT. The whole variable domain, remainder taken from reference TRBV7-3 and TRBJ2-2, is GAGVSQTPSNKVTEKGKYVELRCDPISGHTALYWYRQSLGQGPEFLIYFQGTGAADDSGLPNDRFFAVRPEGSVSTLKIQRTERGDSAVYLCASSSYDTGELFFGEGSRLTVL.

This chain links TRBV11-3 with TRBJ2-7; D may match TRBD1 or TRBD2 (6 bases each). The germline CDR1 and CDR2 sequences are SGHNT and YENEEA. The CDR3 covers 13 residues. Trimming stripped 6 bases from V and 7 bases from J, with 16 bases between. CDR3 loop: CASRCPGADEQYF. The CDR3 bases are TGTGCCAGCAGATGTCCGGGGGCGGATGAGCAGTACTTC.

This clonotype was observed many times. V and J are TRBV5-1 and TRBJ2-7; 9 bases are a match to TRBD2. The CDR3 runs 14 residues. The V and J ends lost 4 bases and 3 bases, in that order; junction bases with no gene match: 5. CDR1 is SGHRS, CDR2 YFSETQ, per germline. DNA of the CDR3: TGCGCCAGCAGCAAAGGACTAGCGCTCTACGAGCAGTACTTC. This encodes CASSKGLALYEQYF.

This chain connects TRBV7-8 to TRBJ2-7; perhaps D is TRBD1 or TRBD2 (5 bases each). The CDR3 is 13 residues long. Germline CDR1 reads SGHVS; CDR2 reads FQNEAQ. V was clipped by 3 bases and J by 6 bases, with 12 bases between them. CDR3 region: CASSLRRDPEQYF. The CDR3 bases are TGTGCCAGCAGCTTGAGAAGGGACCCCGAGCAGTACTTC. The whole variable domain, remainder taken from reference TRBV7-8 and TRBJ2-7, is GAGVSQSPRYKVAKRGQDVALRCDPISGHVSLFWYQQALGQGPEFLTYFQNEAQLDKSGLPSDRFFAERPEGSVSTLKIQRTQQEDSAVYLCASSLRRDPEQYFGPGTRLTVT.

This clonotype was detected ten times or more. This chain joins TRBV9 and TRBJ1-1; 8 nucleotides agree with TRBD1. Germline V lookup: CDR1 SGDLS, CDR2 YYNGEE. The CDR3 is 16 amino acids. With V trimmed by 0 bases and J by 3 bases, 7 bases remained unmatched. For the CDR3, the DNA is TGTGCCAGCAGCGTAGGGCAGGGGGCTCTTGACACTGAAGCTTTCTTT. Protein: CASSVGQGALDTEAFF.

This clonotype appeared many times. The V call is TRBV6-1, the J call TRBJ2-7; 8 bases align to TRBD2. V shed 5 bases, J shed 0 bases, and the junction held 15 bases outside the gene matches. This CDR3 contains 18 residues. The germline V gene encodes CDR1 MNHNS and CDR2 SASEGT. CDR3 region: CASSRGLAQGPSSYEQYF. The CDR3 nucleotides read TGTGCCAGCAGTCGCGGACTAGCCCAGGGACCAAGCTCCTACGAGCAGTACTTC.

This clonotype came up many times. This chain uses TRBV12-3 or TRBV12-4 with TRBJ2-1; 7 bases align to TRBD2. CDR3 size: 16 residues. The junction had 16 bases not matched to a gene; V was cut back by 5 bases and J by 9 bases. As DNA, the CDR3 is TGTGCCAGCAGTCCCAGCACTAGCGAGACAAGGTTTGAGCAGTTCTTC. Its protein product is CASSPSTSETRFEQFF.

CDR3 region: CASSPGLDPLDTGELFF. CDR3 nucleotide sequence: TGTGCCAGCAGCCCGGGACTAGACCCCCTTGACACCGGGGAGCTGTTTTTT. The rearrangement links TRBV3-1 to TRBJ2-2, with 8 bases aligning to TRBD2. V lost 4 bases to trimming and J lost 3 bases; unmatched junction nucleotides: 10. CDR1 and CDR2 (germline): LGHDT, YNNKEL (reference sequence). CDR3 size: 17 residues.

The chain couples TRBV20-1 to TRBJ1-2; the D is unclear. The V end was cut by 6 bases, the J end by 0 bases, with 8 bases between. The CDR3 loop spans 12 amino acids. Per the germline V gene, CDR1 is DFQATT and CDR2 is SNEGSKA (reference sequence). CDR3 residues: CSAGTTNYGYTF. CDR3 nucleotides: TGCAGTGCAGGAACCACTAACTATGGCTACACCTTC.

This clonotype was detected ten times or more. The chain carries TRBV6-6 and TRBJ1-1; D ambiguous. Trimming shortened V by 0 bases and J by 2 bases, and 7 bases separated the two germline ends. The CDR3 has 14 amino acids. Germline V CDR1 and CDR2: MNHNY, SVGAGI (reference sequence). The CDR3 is CASSYSGRNTEAFF. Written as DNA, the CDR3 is TGTGCCAGCAGTTACTCGGGTCGAAACACTGAAGCTTTCTTT.

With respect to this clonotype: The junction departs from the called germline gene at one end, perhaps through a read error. The CDR3 coding sequence is TGCGCCAGCAGTCCGCGGGAAAAGGGCAATCAGCCCCAGCATTTT. This codes for CASSPREKGNQPQHF. The chain is built from TRBV28 and TRBJ1-5; D ambiguous. This CDR3 has 15 amino acids. The germline gives CDR1 MDHEN, CDR2 SYDVKM. Using reference TRBV28 and TRBJ1-5 for the parts outside the CDR3, the full variable domain is DVKVTQSSRYLVKRTGEKVFLECVQDMDHENMFWYRQDPGLGLRLIYFSYDVKMKEKGDIPEGYSVSREKKERFSLILESASTNQTSMYLCASSPREKGNQPQHFGDGTRLSIL.